This T cell receptor (beta chain) is from a study of lymphopenia after photon versus proton radiotherapy. Study results and limitations: After lymphocyte nadir, photon-treated repertoires showed oligoclonal expansion, especially CD8+ Temra. Survival link was tested only in deceased patients; proton benefit remains a possibility. Relative stability marked proton patients; photon patients lost diversity and naive cells.

Profiling relied on immunoSEQ multiplex PCR, and the TCRdb table lists in-frame clones only, not all of them. The sample yields some 25,000 clones, roughly 90% seen once. In regard to this clone: The antigen is unknown.

Germline V lookup: CDR1 GTSNPN, CDR2 SVGIG (reference sequence). CDR3 size: 15 residues. V shed 0 bases and J shed 0 bases, with 10 bases lying between them. Here the sequenced sample was peripheral blood, taken from a patient treated with photon-based radiotherapy. The TCR originated in a man aged 50 or older with gastric cancer. The J gene is TRBJ2-3, the V gene TRBV30, with a tentative D call TRBD2 (6 bases). This CDR3 reads CAWSVGGASTDTQYF. CDR3 in DNA: TGTGCCTGGAGTGTAGGCGGGGCGAGCACAGATACGCAGTATTTT.